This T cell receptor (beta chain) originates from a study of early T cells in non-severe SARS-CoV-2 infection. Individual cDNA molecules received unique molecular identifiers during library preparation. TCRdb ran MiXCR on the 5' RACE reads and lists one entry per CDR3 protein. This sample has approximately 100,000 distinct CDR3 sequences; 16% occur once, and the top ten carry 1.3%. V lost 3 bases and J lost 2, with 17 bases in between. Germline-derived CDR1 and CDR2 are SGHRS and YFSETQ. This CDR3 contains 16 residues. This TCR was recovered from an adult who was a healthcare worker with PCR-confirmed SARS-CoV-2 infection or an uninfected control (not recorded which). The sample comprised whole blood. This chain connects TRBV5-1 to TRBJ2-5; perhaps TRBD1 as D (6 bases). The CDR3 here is CASSSLLTGRQETQYF. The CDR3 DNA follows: TGCGCCAGCAGCTCCCTTTTGACAGGAAGACAAGAGACCCAGTACTTC. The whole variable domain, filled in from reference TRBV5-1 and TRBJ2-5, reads KAGVTQTPRYLIKTRGQQVTLSCSPISGHRSVSWYQQTPGQGLQFLFEYFSETQRNKGNFPGRFSGRQFSNSRSEMNVSTLELGDSALYLCASSSLLTGRQETQYFGPGTRLLVL.